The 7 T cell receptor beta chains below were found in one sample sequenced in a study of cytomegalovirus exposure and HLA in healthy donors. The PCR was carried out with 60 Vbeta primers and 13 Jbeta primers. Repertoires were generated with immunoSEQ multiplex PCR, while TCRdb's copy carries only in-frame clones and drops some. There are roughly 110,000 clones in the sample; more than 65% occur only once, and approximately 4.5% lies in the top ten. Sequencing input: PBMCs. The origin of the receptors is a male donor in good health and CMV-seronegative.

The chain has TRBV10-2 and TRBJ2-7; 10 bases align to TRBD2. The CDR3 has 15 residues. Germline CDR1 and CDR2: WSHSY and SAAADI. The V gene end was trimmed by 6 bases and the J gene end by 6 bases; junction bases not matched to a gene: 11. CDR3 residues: CASRDLAGVFSEQYF. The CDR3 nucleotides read TGCGCCAGCAGAGACCTAGCGGGAGTTTTCTCCGAGCAGTACTTC.

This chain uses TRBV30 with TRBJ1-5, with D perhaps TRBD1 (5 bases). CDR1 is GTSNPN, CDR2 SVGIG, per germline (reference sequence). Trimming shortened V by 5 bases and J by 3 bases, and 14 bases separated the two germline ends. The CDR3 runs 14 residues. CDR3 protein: CAWGQGRDNQPQHF. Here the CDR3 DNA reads TGTGCCTGGGGTCAGGGCAGGGACAATCAGCCCCAGCATTTT. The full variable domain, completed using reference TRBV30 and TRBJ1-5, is SQTIHQWPATLVQPVGSPLSLECTVEGTSNPNLYWYRQAAGRGLQLLFYSVGIGQISSEVPQNLSASRPQDRQFILSSKKLLLSDSGFYLCAWGQGRDNQPQHFGDGTRLSIL.

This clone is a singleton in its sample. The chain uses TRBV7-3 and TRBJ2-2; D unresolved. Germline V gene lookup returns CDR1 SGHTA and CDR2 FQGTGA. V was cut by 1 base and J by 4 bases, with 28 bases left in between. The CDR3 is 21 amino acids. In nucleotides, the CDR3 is TGTGCCAGCAGCTTAAGGTCCAACGTACTCTTACCGAGTAGGAGCACCGGGGAGCTGTTTTTT. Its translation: CASSLRSNVLLPSRSTGELFF.

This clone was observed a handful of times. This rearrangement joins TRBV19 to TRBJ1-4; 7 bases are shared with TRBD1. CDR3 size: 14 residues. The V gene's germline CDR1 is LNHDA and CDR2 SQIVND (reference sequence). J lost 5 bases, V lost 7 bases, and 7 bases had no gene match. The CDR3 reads CASTRTGLNEKLFF. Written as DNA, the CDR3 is TGTGCCAGTACCAGGACAGGTTTAAATGAAAAACTGTTTTTT. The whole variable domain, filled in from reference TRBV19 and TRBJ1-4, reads DGGITQSPKYLFRKEGQNVTLSCEQNLNHDAMYWYRQDPGQGLRLIYYSQIVNDFQKGDIAEGYSVSREKKESFPLTVTSAQKNPTAFYLCASTRTGLNEKLFFGSGTQLSVL.

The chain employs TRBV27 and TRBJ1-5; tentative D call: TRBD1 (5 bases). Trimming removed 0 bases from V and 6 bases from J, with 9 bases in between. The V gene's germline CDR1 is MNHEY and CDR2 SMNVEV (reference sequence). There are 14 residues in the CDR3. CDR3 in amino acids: CASSLSVDSQPQHF. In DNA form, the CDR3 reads TGTGCCAGCAGTTTATCGGTTGACAGTCAGCCCCAGCATTTT.

The CDR3 coding sequence is TGTGCCAGCAGTGCTAGCGGGAGGTCTTACGAGCAGTACTTC. Translated: CASSASGRSYEQYF. This sequence joins TRBV2 and TRBJ2-7; 11 nucleotides line up with TRBD2. The CDR3 length is 14 residues. V gave up 4 bases and J gave up 4 bases; unmatched junction bases: 3. Germline V CDR1 and CDR2: SNHLY, FYNNEI.

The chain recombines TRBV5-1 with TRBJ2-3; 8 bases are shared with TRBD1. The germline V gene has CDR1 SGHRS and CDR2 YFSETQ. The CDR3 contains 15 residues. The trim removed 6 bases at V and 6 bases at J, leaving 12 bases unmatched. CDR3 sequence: CASTIGTGGMDTQYF. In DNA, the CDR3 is TGCGCCAGCACGATCGGCACAGGGGGTATGGATACGCAGTATTTT.